This TCR beta chain is drawn from a study of cytomegalovirus exposure and HLA in healthy donors. Study outcomes and limitations: A likely sequencing artifact accounted for one observed cluster of highly shared sequence variants.

Looked up from germline, CDR1 is LGHNT and CDR2 is FRNRAP. Unmatched junction bases numbered 9, after V lost 5 bases and J lost 0 bases. This CDR3 is built from 16 residues. Donors in the study were healthy people who gave bone marrow. The PCR ran on 60 Vbeta and 13 Jbeta primers. Profiled with immunoSEQ multiplex PCR; TCRdb holds only in-frame clones, not every one. The data contain 200,000 to 250,000 clones, 55% to 75% of them singletons. This clone was observed a handful of times. The antigen is unknown. This sequence was found in a man aged 40-49 years in good health and CMV-seropositive. The rearrangement joins TRBV12-5 to TRBJ1-1; 7 positions agree with TRBD1. The sequenced material came from PBMCs. The CDR3 nucleotides are TGTGCTAGTGGTAAAGACAGGGAAGGGATGAACACTGAAGCTTTCTTT. Encoded protein: CASGKDREGMNTEAFF.